What follows are 31 T cell receptor beta chains derived from one specimen sequenced in a study of human T cells and chemical hapten exposure (dated by TCRdb to about 2021). Libraries came from RACE. Sequenced on a NextSeq 500. The public reads were reprocessed in TCRdb via fastp at Q25 and MiXCR, keeping in-frame beta chains. When rows share a CDR3 protein, they turn into one entry using the most common DNA and genes. The sample has approximately 52,000 distinct CDR3 sequences on record, roughly 8.8% of them singletons. The ten biggest clones cover around 15% of the sample. Explained via the paper, the time point label denotes: pre-sensitization, week 0. The sample's treatment or condition label, decoded: therapeutic diphenylcyclopropenone sensitization with weekly scalp DPC. The sequencing used whole blood, collected in connection with sensitization to the hapten diphenylcyclopropenone (DPC). The origin of the receptors is a woman between 35 and 50 years old with alopecia areata. Some clones in this sample may be carry-over from other donors' samples.

This clonotype was counted at least ten times. J is TRBJ2-7 and V is TRBV6-1; 10 bases match TRBD1. Germline CDR1 reads MNHNS; CDR2 reads SASEGT. V was clipped by 7 bases and J by 4 bases; unmatched bases: 10. This CDR3 is 15 amino acids long. CDR3 protein: CASTSYPGQGYEQYF. In DNA form, the CDR3 reads TGTGCCAGCACCAGTTACCCGGGACAGGGGTACGAGCAGTACTTC.

This clonotype was seen at least ten times. The chain employs TRBV9 and TRBJ1-1, with D possibly TRBD1 on 5 matching bases. Trimming pared 3 bases from V and 0 bases from J, leaving 6 bases between. Germline V gives CDR1 SGDLS, CDR2 YYNGEE. The CDR3 is 13 amino acids. The CDR3 DNA reads as TGTGCCAGCAGCGGGGACTTGAACACTGAAGCTTTCTTT. Translated, it gives CASSGDLNTEAFF.

J is TRBJ1-2 and V is TRBV4-3; D gene ambiguous. The germline V gene has CDR1 LGHNA and CDR2 YSLEER. V was shortened by 1 base and J by 1 base, with 4 bases between the two germline ends. The CDR3 has 13 amino acids. CDR3 amino acids: CASSQVRNYGYTF. Here the CDR3 DNA reads TGCGCCAGCAGCCAAGTACGTAACTATGGCTACACCTTC.

The chain employs TRBV4-1 and TRBJ2-1; unclear D gene. Trimming left V 3 bases short and J 9 bases short, with 15 bases between. Germline CDR1 and CDR2: MGHRA and YSYEKL. The CDR3 spans 14 residues. The CDR3 is CASSQLTNPLEQFF. The CDR3 DNA sequence: TGCGCCAGCAGCCAGTTGACAAATCCGCTTGAGCAGTTCTTC.

This clonotype was seen a few times. The rearrangement links TRBV2 to TRBJ2-7, with TRBD2 matching over 8 bases. Germline assignment: CDR1 SNHLY and CDR2 FYNNEI. This CDR3 region has 14 residues. V shed 6 bases and J 8 bases; nucleotides not matched to a gene: 12. As DNA, the CDR3 is TGTGCCAGCAGACCCGGGACTAGTTCCCACCAGCAGTACTTC. Translation: CASRPGTSSHQQYF.

This clonotype has a count of ten or more. The chain recombines TRBV4-1 with TRBJ2-7; 11 bases are shared with TRBD2. After removal of 0 bases from V and 1 base from J, the junction contained 2 bases not matched to a gene. The CDR3 totals 16 residues. Germline values: CDR1 MGHRA, CDR2 YSYEKL. CDR3 nucleotide sequence: TGCGCCAGCAGCCAAGAAGGGACTAGCGGTTCCTACGAGCAGTACTTC. Translated, it gives CASSQEGTSGSYEQYF.

This chain connects TRBV2 to TRBJ2-1; D gene unclear. Looked up from germline, CDR1 is SNHLY and CDR2 is FYNNEI. The germline V and J ends were trimmed by 9 bases and 0 bases, with 6 bases remaining between them. The CDR3 is 12 amino acids. This CDR3 reads CASDTSYNEQFF. The CDR3 DNA reads as TGTGCCAGTGACACCTCCTACAATGAGCAGTTCTTC.

This clonotype was seen ten or more times. The chain recombines TRBV6-2 or TRBV6-3 with TRBJ2-5, with D unresolved. The CDR3 loop spans 13 amino acids. CDR1 is MNHEY, CDR2 SVGEGT, per germline. V was pared by 2 bases and J by 3 bases, with 7 bases between. CDR3 protein: CASSYQAEETQYF. In nucleotides, the CDR3 is TGTGCCAGCAGTTACCAGGCGGAAGAGACCCAGTACTTC.

At least ten counts were recorded for this clonotype. The rearrangement joins TRBV5-1 to TRBJ1-1; D might be TRBD1 (5 bases). Looked up from germline, CDR1 is SGHRS and CDR2 is YFSETQ. The ends were cut back, 5 bases at V and 4 bases at J, with 15 bases in the middle. The CDR3 is 14 amino acids. CDR3 sequence: CASSRDRGGTEAFF. In DNA, the CDR3 is TGCGCCAGCAGTCGAGATAGGGGAGGCACTGAAGCTTTCTTT.

This clonotype was counted ten times or more. This chain connects TRBV18 to TRBJ2-1; TRBD2 matches 14 bases. This CDR3 is 16 amino acids long. Germline lookup yields CDR1 KGHSH and CDR2 LQKENI. V shed 4 bases and J 11 bases; nucleotides not matched to a gene: 10. For the CDR3, the DNA is TGTGCCAGCTCACACAACCCCGGGACTAGCGGGGGTAAGCAGTTCTTC. Translating it yields CASSHNPGTSGGKQFF.

The chain employs TRBV4-3 and TRBJ2-6; D is undetermined. Germline V gene lookup returns CDR1 LGHNA and CDR2 YSLEER. The CDR3 is 16 amino acids. V lost 0 bases to trimming and J lost 0 bases, with 6 bases between them. The CDR3 region has the DNA TGCGCCAGCAGCCAAGAGTCCAGCTCTGGGGCCAACGTCCTGACTTTC. Its translation: CASSQESSSGANVLTF.

In its sample, this clonotype was seen many times. The rearrangement links TRBV14 to TRBJ1-6; D may be TRBD1 (6 bases). Trimming stripped 5 bases from V and 10 bases from J, with 12 bases between. Germline loops: CDR1 SGHDN, CDR2 FVKESK. This CDR3 has 13 residues. The CDR3, as DNA: TGTGCCAGCAGCGACAGGCGGTGGTCACCCCTCCACTTT. It specifies CASSDRRWSPLHF.

At least ten counts were recorded for this clonotype. DNA of the CDR3: TGTGCCAGCAGCTTGGGGGGCAACACCCACCCCTACGAGCAGTACTTC. Its translation is CASSLGGNTHPYEQYF. This rearrangement joins TRBV5-6 to TRBJ2-7; a possible D gene is TRBD1 (5 bases). Germline-derived CDR1 and CDR2 are SGHDT and YYEEEE. This CDR3 region has 16 residues. With 0 bases removed from V and 2 bases from J, the gap between germline ends came to 15 bases.

Turning to this clonotype: Possible read error: a much larger clone is one base away. The chain carries TRBV20-1 and TRBJ1-4; D is uncertain. Germline V lookup: CDR1 DFQATT, CDR2 SNEGSKA (reference sequence). This CDR3 region has 14 residues. The CDR3 DNA is TGCAGTGCTAGGAGAAAGGCAACTAATGAAATACTGTTTTTT. Its translation: CSARRKATNEILFF.

This clonotype was seen repeatedly, ten times or more. J is TRBJ2-7 and V is TRBV7-9, with TRBD2 identical over 10 bases. Germline values: CDR1 SEHNR, CDR2 FQNEAQ (reference sequence). Losses at the gene ends were 7 bases for V and 2 bases for J; bases not matched to a gene: 17. The CDR3 sequence is 18 residues long. The CDR3 DNA reads as TGTGCCAGCATCCCGAGTGAGCGGGGGGGCTTCTCCCCCTACGAGCAGTACTTC. Translating it yields CASIPSERGGFSPYEQYF.

This clonotype occurred many times. The genes are TRBV11-1 and TRBJ2-7; 10 bases map to TRBD1. Germline CDR1 and CDR2: SGHAT and FQDESV (reference sequence). V shed 5 bases, J shed 0 bases, and the junction held 4 bases outside the gene matches. The CDR3 runs 15 residues. The CDR3 nucleotides are TGTGCCAGCAGCGCCGGGACAGGGGTCTCCTACGAGCAGTACTTC. Residues: CASSAGTGVSYEQYF.

This clonotype appeared many times. This chain's CDR3 is CSAYPTDTYEQYF. The CDR3, as DNA: TGCAGTGCCTACCCGACGGATACCTACGAGCAGTACTTC. The chain carries TRBV20-1 and TRBJ2-7; D is ambiguous. The CDR3 spans 13 residues. From germline, CDR1 is DFQATT and CDR2 SNEGSKA (reference sequence). Between the trimmed V and J ends, which lost 6 bases and 2 bases, there was a span of 14 bases.

At least ten counts were recorded for this clonotype. The CDR3 reads CSVGRPNYGYTF. The CDR3, as DNA: TGCAGCGTTGGACGCCCCAACTATGGCTACACCTTC. The chain has TRBV29-1 and TRBJ1-2; D is unresolved. The CDR3 consists of 12 residues. In germline, CDR1 is SQVTM, CDR2 ANQGSEA. Trimming stripped 4 bases from V and 2 bases from J, with 8 bases between.

This clonotype has only a few counts. V gene TRBV4-1 combines with J gene TRBJ2-4; no clear D. This CDR3 is built from 16 residues. The germline CDR1 and CDR2 sequences are MGHRA and YSYEKL. V shed 0 bases and J shed 0 bases, with 9 bases lying between them. The CDR3 DNA reads as TGCGCCAGCAGCCAAGATAGAGCTTTAGCCAAAAACATTCAGTACTTC. Encoded protein: CASSQDRALAKNIQYF.

V and J are TRBV29-1 and TRBJ2-7, with D unresolved. V was shortened by 0 bases and J by 1 base, with 10 bases between the two germline ends. This CDR3 region has 14 residues. The germline CDR1 and CDR2 sequences are SQVTM and ANQGSEA. CDR3 sequence: CSVEDRRRSYEQYF. In nucleotides, the CDR3 is TGCAGCGTTGAAGATAGAAGGAGATCCTACGAGCAGTACTTC.

This clonotype was found many times. The gene calls are TRBV12-3 or TRBV12-4 and TRBJ2-5; 7 bases agree with TRBD1. The CDR3 covers 15 residues. V lost 3 bases and J lost 4; bases outside the gene matches: 8. DNA of the CDR3: TGTGCCAGCAGTTTTAACTCAGGGGGTCCAGAGACCCAGTACTTC. It encodes CASSFNSGGPETQYF.

The table lists this clonotype with many counts. The V gene is TRBV6-4, the J gene TRBJ1-1; D gene ambiguous. Germline V lookup: CDR1 MRHNA, CDR2 SNTAGT. This CDR3 has 13 amino acids. Deletions cut 2 bases from V and 4 bases from J, with 8 bases between. As DNA, the CDR3 is TGTGCCAGCAGTGACGGGGAGGGCACTGAAGCTTTCTTT. It translates to CASSDGEGTEAFF.

This clonotype was counted at least ten times. This chain connects TRBV29-1 to TRBJ2-1, with 9 bases lining up with TRBD1. The CDR3 is made up of 12 amino acids. Germline CDR1 is SQVTM and CDR2 is ANQGSEA. As DNA, the CDR3 is TGCAGTGCTGGGACAGGGATCTATGAGCAGTTCTTC. Encoded protein: CSAGTGIYEQFF.

This rearrangement joins TRBV2 to TRBJ1-4; maybe TRBD1 (5 bases). The CDR3 totals 14 residues. The V end was cut by 7 bases, the J end by 3 bases, with 12 bases between. CDR1 and CDR2 from the germline V gene are SNHLY and FYNNEI. CDR3 nucleotides: TGTGCCAGCAAAGAAGGGGTACCTAATGAAAAACTGTTTTTT. This gives the protein CASKEGVPNEKLFF.

This clonotype has at least ten counts. CDR3 loop: CASSRTGTVEQYF. In DNA, the CDR3 is TGTGCCAGCAGCCGCACAGGGACCGTCGAGCAGTACTTC. The rearrangement links TRBV28 to TRBJ2-7; weak D call: TRBD1 (6 bases). The CDR3 extends over 13 amino acids. V lost 6 bases and J 6 bases, leaving 15 bases between the germline ends. Germline values: CDR1 MDHEN, CDR2 SYDVKM.

This chain joins TRBV18 and TRBJ2-2; 10 bases map to TRBD2. The CDR3 consists of 16 residues. V lost 3 bases to trimming and J lost 5 bases; unmatched junction nucleotides: 6. The germline V gene has CDR1 KGHSH and CDR2 LQKENI. The CDR3 DNA sequence: TGTGCCAGCTCACCGCTAGCGGGAGTTGAGACCGGGGAGCTGTTTTTT. Residues: CASSPLAGVETGELFF.

The rearrangement uses TRBV6-5 and TRBJ2-5, with D perhaps TRBD2 (7 bases). Germline V gene sequence: CDR1 MNHEY, CDR2 SVGAGI. The CDR3 covers 15 residues. V dropped 2 bases and J dropped 4 bases, with 14 bases sitting between them. CDR3 nucleotide sequence: TGTGCCAGCAGTTACGGGGGGGCCTCATCAGAGACCCAGTACTTC. Translating gives CASSYGGASSETQYF.

The rearrangement uses TRBV6-1 and TRBJ2-7; tentatively, D is TRBD1 (5 bases). V was clipped by 2 bases and J by 5 bases, with 16 bases between them. Germline V CDR1 and CDR2: MNHNS, SASEGT. The CDR3 extends over 15 amino acids. The DNA for the CDR3 is TGTGCCAGCAGTGAAACGGTAGGGGCTCAGGACGAGCAGTACTTC. Its protein product is CASSETVGAQDEQYF.

The chain links TRBV5-1 to TRBJ1-1; a weak D match, TRBD1 (5 bases). The germline V and J ends were trimmed by 4 bases and 2 bases, with 12 bases remaining between them. Germline assignment: CDR1 SGHRS and CDR2 YFSETQ. This CDR3 has 14 amino acids. The CDR3 sequence: CASSPGSTNTEAFF. Here the CDR3 DNA reads TGCGCCAGCAGCCCAGGGTCTACAAACACTGAAGCTTTCTTT.

CDR3: CASSLGRAGELFF. CDR3 in DNA: TGTGCCAGCAGCTTAGGACGGGCCGGGGAGCTGTTTTTT. The V and J genes are TRBV7-9 and TRBJ2-2; D is uncertain. The germline gives CDR1 SEHNR, CDR2 FQNEAQ (reference sequence). V was pared by 1 base and J by 6 bases, with 6 bases between. The CDR3 consists of 13 residues.

The CDR3 here is CSAIRDSSYEQYF. CDR3 DNA sequence: TGCAGCGCTATTCGGGACAGCTCCTACGAGCAGTACTTC. The chain recombines TRBV29-1 with TRBJ2-7, with 7 bases identical to TRBD1. The CDR3 loop spans 13 amino acids. After removal of 7 bases from V and 0 bases from J, the junction contained 6 bases not matched to a gene. Germline V lookup: CDR1 SQVTM, CDR2 ANQGSEA.